This T cell receptor (beta chain) was observed in a study of blood T cell repertoires in COVID-19. Per the original methods: Researchers report that nucleated cell counts were estimated from reference gene primer amplification. Only in-frame clones appear in the TCRdb table, and some are missing; sequencing was by immunoSEQ multiplex PCR. The V and J calls and the clone size are those of that table, but D and trimming were determined from the DNA. The profile shows about 140,000 clones, roughly 73% of them singletons. This receptor was identified in a woman between 50 and 59 years old with active or convalescent COVID-19. The sequenced sample consisted of peripheral blood.

CDR3: CATSGTSASSTDTQYF. The DNA for the CDR3 is TGTGCCACCAGCGGGACTAGCGCTTCTAGCACAGATACGCAGTATTTT. J is TRBJ2-3 and V is TRBV15, with 10 bases that match TRBD2. The junction had 5 bases not matched to a gene; V was cut back by 5 bases and J by 0 bases. Germline V gives CDR1 LNHNV, CDR2 YYDKDF (reference sequence). This CDR3 region has 16 residues.